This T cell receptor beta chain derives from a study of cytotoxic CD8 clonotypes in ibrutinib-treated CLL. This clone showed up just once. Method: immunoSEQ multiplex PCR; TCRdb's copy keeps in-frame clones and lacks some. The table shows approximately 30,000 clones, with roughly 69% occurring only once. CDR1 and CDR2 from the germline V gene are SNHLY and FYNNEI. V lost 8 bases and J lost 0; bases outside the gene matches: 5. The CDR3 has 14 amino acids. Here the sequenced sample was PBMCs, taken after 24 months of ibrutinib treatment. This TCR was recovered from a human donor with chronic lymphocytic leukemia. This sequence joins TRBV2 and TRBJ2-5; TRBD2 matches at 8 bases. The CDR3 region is CASRTSPYQETQYF. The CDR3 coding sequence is TGTGCCAGCCGGACTAGCCCGTACCAAGAGACCCAGTACTTC.